This T cell receptor beta chain was captured in a study of T cells in Graves' hyperthyroidism and ophthalmopathy. General observations from the study: The model anticipated ophthalmopathy a median about 6.5 months pre-onset.

RNA transcripts gave rise to amplified TCR beta CDR3 regions. During a first-round RT-PCR of the TCR CDR3, the HTBI primer set was used. TCRdb recomputed calls from the multiplex PCR reads with MiXCR, one row per CDR3 protein. The table records under 700,000 distinct CDR3 sequences, about 45% of them present only once. As concerns this clonotype: Its antigen is not identified.

This clonotype originated in a woman under 30 with Graves' hyperthyroidism. Sequencing input: peripheral blood or thyroid tissue (not recorded which).

The CDR3 nucleotides are TGCAGTGCTAGGGCCAGGGTAGCTAACTATGGCTACACCTTC. It is translated as CSARARVANYGYTF. This chain joins TRBV20-1 and TRBJ1-2, with a weak D call TRBD1 (5 bases). Trimming took 3 bases from V and 0 from J, leaving 11 bases between them. CDR1 and CDR2 (germline): DFQATT, SNEGSKA (reference sequence). CDR3 size: 14 residues.